The present T cell receptor (beta chain) was sequenced within a study of cytomegalovirus exposure and HLA in healthy donors. Overall study findings and caveats: Per a prior analysis, the majority of TCR beta V segments were productive roughly 90% or roughly 30% of the time.

Germline V gives CDR1 MNHEY, CDR2 SVGAGI. V dropped 7 bases and J dropped 7; count of bases not matched to a gene: 6. CDR3 length: 13 residues. Worth noting for this clone: Its antigen is unknown.

The PCR made use of 60 Vbeta and 13 Jbeta primers. Profiling relied on immunoSEQ multiplex PCR, and the TCRdb table lists in-frame clones only, not all of them. The profile shows about 180,000 clones, approximately 80% of them singletons. This chain uses TRBV6-5 with TRBJ2-1; 8 nucleotides match TRBD2. Sequencing used PBMCs. The clonotype comes from a woman between 50 and 59 years old in good health and CMV-seronegative. CDR3 DNA sequence: TGTGCCAGCACGGCGGGAGGTTGGAATGAGCAGTTCTTC. Encoded protein: CASTAGGWNEQFF.